Listed below are T cell receptor beta chains from one sample, sequenced in a study of blood T cell repertoires in COVID-19. Clones were sequenced by immunoSEQ multiplex PCR, and TCRdb holds only the in-frame ones, with some missing. The sample consists of about 230,000 clones, over 75% of them appearing once. The sequenced material came from peripheral blood. These receptors were collected from a woman older than 75 with acute or convalescent COVID-19. Each CDR3 is given with its conserved first and last residue. The order of the fields is clone size, D gene, V gene, J gene, CDR3 protein, CDR3 DNA. D genes are given only for firm matches. The size entry is marked missing in some rows and otherwise reads once, few, many or a size class.

>.|.|TRBV21-1|TRBJ2-7
CASSKDASKSPRSSYEQYF
TGTGCCAGCAGCAAAGATGCTAGCAAGTCCCCCCGGAGCTCCTACGAGCAGTACTTC
>few|.|TRBV4-1|TRBJ1-2
CASSQGTATNYGYTF
TGCGCCAGCAGCCAAGGGACAGCCACTAACTATGGCTACACCTTC
>.|.|TRBV5-6|TRBJ1-5
CASNQFGAGQPQHF
TGTGCCAGCAACCAATTTGGGGCAGGTCAGCCCCAGCATTTT
>.|TRBD2|TRBV5-6|TRBJ2-3
CASTWGLGVTDTQYF
TGTGCCAGCACCTGGGGACTAGGGGTCACAGATACGCAGTATTTT
>.|TRBD2|TRBV5-1|TRBJ2-1
CASSLSTSGKNEQFF
TGCGCCAGCAGCCTTTCGACTAGCGGGAAAAATGAGCAGTTCTTC
>.|TRBD1|TRBV7-3|TRBJ1-6
CASSLTGLGNSPLHF
TGTGCCAGCAGCCTGACAGGGCTAGGTAATTCACCCCTCCACTTT
>.|.|TRBV2|TRBJ1-1
CASSEGRGNTEAFF
TGTGCCAGCAGTGAGGGTAGGGGGAACACTGAAGCTTTCTTT
>.|TRBD2|TRBV5-1|TRBJ2-2
CASSLTSGSKVRELFF
TGCGCCAGCAGCTTGACTAGCGGGAGCAAGGTCCGGGAGCTGTTTTTT
>.|.|TRBV7-9|TRBJ1-2
CASSLAARDYYGYTF
TGTGCCAGCAGCTTAGCGGCCAGGGATTACTATGGCTACACCTTC
>.|TRBD2|TRBV7-8|TRBJ2-1
CASSLGRAPDTSGSSYNEQFF
TGTGCCAGCAGCTTAGGAAGGGCCCCGGATACTAGCGGGTCCTCCTACAATGAGCAGTTCTTC
>.|.|TRBV14|TRBJ2-1
CASSHLTPLRNNEQFF
TGTGCCAGCAGCCACTTGACCCCTTTGCGGAACAATGAGCAGTTCTTC
>.|.|TRBV11-2|TRBJ1-5
CASSLGTGPYSNQPQHF
TGTGCCAGCAGCTTAGGCACAGGGCCCTATAGCAATCAGCCCCAGCATTTT
>once|.|TRBV6-5|TRBJ2-7
CASSYSSQGGGEQYF
TGTGCCAGCAGTTACTCGAGCCAGGGGGGAGGCGAGCAGTACTTC
>.|.|TRBV9|TRBJ1-1
CASKKAGQNTEAFF
TGTGCCAGCAAGAAGGCAGGGCAGAACACTGAAGCTTTCTTT
>.|.|TRBV24-1|TRBJ1-5
CATSDPTLRYQPQHF
TGTGCCACCAGTGACCCAACCCTCCGGTATCAGCCCCAGCATTTT
>.|.|TRBV24-1|TRBJ1-5
CATSDLSGSNQPQHF
TGTGCCACCAGTGATTTGTCGGGGTCCAATCAGCCCCAGCATTTT
>.|TRBD2|TRBV3-1/TRBV3-2|TRBJ2-2
CASTSRAPSGRPSTGELFF
TGTGCCAGCACCTCAAGGGCACCTAGCGGGAGACCGAGCACCGGGGAGCTGTTTTTT
>few|TRBD1|TRBV3-1/TRBV3-2|TRBJ1-6
CASSQADRGYNSPLHF
TGTGCCAGCAGCCAAGCCGACAGGGGGTATAATTCACCCCTCCACTTT
>.|TRBD1|TRBV19|TRBJ1-5
CASSTGTGGSQPQHF
TGTGCCAGTAGTACCGGGACAGGGGGCAGTCAGCCCCAGCATTTT
>.|.|TRBV3-1/TRBV3-2|TRBJ2-2
CASSQGRTGELFF
TGTGCCAGCAGCCAGGGGAGAACCGGGGAGCTGTTTTTT
>.|TRBD1|TRBV7-9|TRBJ1-5
CASSLRDRDNQPQHF
TGTGCCAGCAGCTTAAGGGACAGGGACAATCAGCCCCAGCATTTT
>few|TRBD2|TRBV19|TRBJ2-5
CASSIRGGGETQYF
TGTGCCAGTAGTATCCGGGGGGGCGGAGAGACCCAGTACTTC
>.|TRBD1|TRBV7-8|TRBJ2-1
CASSLVGDRSNEQFF
TGTGCCAGCAGCTTAGTCGGGGACAGGTCCAATGAGCAGTTCTTC
>.|TRBD1|TRBV19|TRBJ2-2
CASSFTGQRGTGELFF
TGTGCCAGTAGTTTTACGGGACAGAGGGGCACCGGGGAGCTGTTTTTT
>.|TRBD1|TRBV14|TRBJ1-6
CASSQGTGTSPLHF
TGTGCCAGCAGCCAAGGGACAGGGACCTCACCCCTCCACTTT
>.|TRBD1|TRBV24-1|TRBJ1-5
CATSDRTGGINQPQHF
TGTGCCACCAGTGATCGGACAGGGGGCATTAATCAGCCCCAGCATTTT
>.|.|TRBV7-2|TRBJ2-7
CASSFPGGAGASYEQYF
TGTGCCAGCAGCTTTCCGGGGGGCGCGGGAGCATCCTACGAGCAGTACTTC
>few|TRBD1|TRBV5-8|TRBJ1-2
CASSSTGTGAGYTF
TGTGCCAGCAGTTCTACCGGGACAGGGGCCGGCTACACCTTC
>.|TRBD1|TRBV27|TRBJ2-7
CASSSGQGIYEQYF
TGTGCCAGCAGTTCGGGACAGGGGATATACGAGCAGTACTTC
>.|.|TRBV5-1|TRBJ1-3
CASSLEVGGRGFGNTIYF
TGCGCCAGCAGCTTGGAAGTGGGTGGCCGGGGGTTTGGAAACACCATATATTTT
>.|TRBD2|TRBV5-4|TRBJ2-6
CASSQGLAGGHPGANVLTF
TGTGCCAGCAGCCAGGGACTAGCGGGGGGCCATCCTGGGGCCAACGTCCTGACTTTC
>.|TRBD1|TRBV5-4|TRBJ1-2
CASSLGTGRNYGYTF
TGTGCCAGCAGCTTAGGGACAGGGCGCAACTATGGCTACACCTTC
>.|.|TRBV19|TRBJ1-1
CASSGREDTEAFF
TGTGCCAGCTCGGGTAGGGAGGACACTGAAGCTTTCTTT
>.|.|TRBV3-1/TRBV3-2|TRBJ2-1
CASSRVHEQFF
TGTGCCAGCAGCCGAGTGCATGAGCAGTTCTTC
>.|TRBD1|TRBV29-1|TRBJ1-1
CSVWTGNTEAFF
TGCAGCGTTTGGACAGGGAACACTGAAGCTTTCTTT
>.|TRBD1|TRBV6-1|TRBJ2-3
CASSVQGALGTDTQYF
TGTGCCAGCAGTGTTCAGGGGGCGCTCGGCACAGATACGCAGTATTTT
>.|.|TRBV27|TRBJ2-3
CASGSGTQYF
TGTGCCAGCGGGAGTGGTACGCAGTATTTT
>.|TRBD2|TRBV4-1|TRBJ2-2
CASSQDIPGGSGELFF
TGCGCCAGCAGCCAAGATATCCCGGGGGGATCCGGGGAGCTGTTTTTT
>.|.|TRBV27|TRBJ2-5
CASSFLFGQETQYF
TGTGCCAGCAGTTTTCTCTTCGGCCAAGAGACCCAGTACTTC